This entry lists 8 T cell receptor beta chains sequenced from one sample in a study of glioma-infiltrating T cells. Using RNA template, CDR3s of TCR alpha and beta were amplified with iRepertoire arm-PCR. TCRdb re-derived calls from the multiplex PCR reads in MiXCR, one entry per CDR3 protein. The sample carries 150,000 to 200,000 distinct CDR3 sequences, 25% to 35% recorded once. Sample: glioma tissue, nonneoplastic brain tissue, or PBMCs (not recorded which). All receptors come from a human donor with low-grade glioma or glioblastoma, undergoing nonglioma brain surgery, or in good health (not recorded which).

The rearrangement links TRBV7-6 to TRBJ1-3; a weak D match, TRBD1 (5 bases). The V and J ends lost 1 base and 0 bases respectively, with 10 bases between them. Germline assignment: CDR1 SGHVS and CDR2 FNYEAQ. The CDR3 sequence is 16 residues long. The CDR3 here is CASSLGGGASGNTIYF. Here the CDR3 DNA reads TGTGCCAGCAGCTTAGGTGGAGGGGCCTCTGGAAACACCATATATTTT.

This clonotype was seen ten or more times. This chain joins TRBV20-1 and TRBJ1-2, with 10 bases lining up with TRBD1. The length of the CDR3 is 15 residues. V lost 3 bases, J lost 3 bases, and 7 bases stayed unmatched. CDR1 is DFQATT, CDR2 SNEGSKA, per germline (reference sequence). CDR3 DNA sequence: TGCAGTGCTAGTTCGACCGGGACAGGGGACTATGGCTACACCTTC. Translated, it gives CSASSTGTGDYGYTF.

Here the CDR3 reads CASSGEVAEAFF. The CDR3 DNA reads as TGTGCCAGCAGTGGGGAGGTAGCTGAAGCTTTCTTT. This chain links TRBV6-1 with TRBJ1-1; D unclear. Between the trimmed V and J ends, which lost 4 bases and 6 bases, there was a span of 9 bases. This CDR3 comprises 12 residues. Per the germline V gene, CDR1 is MNHNS and CDR2 is SASEGT.

Turning to this clonotype: One end of the junction varies from germline; a read error may be responsible. This chain links TRBV3-1 with TRBJ2-7, with 12 bases identical to TRBD2. This CDR3 has 15 residues. The germline V gene encodes CDR1 LGHDT and CDR2 YNNKEL (reference sequence). CDR3 DNA sequence: TGTGCCAGAGGCCCGACTAGCGGGAGTATCTACGAGCGGTACTTC. It encodes CARGPTSGSIYERYF.

To note about this clonotype: This may be a read error, as it is one base from a much larger clone. The rearrangement joins TRBV2 to TRBJ2-1, with TRBD2 matching over 11 bases. Germline CDR1 is SNHLY and CDR2 is FYNNEI. The CDR3 is 14 amino acids. V trimming: 8 bases; J trimming: 5 bases; junction bases outside the gene matches: 5. The CDR3 protein is CASFGTSGHNEQFF. In DNA, the CDR3 is TGTGCCAGCTTTGGGACTAGCGGCCACAATGAGCAGTTCTTC.

V gene TRBV11-1 combines with J gene TRBJ2-7; 13 positions match TRBD2. The V gene's germline CDR1 is SGHAT and CDR2 FQDESV (reference sequence). The CDR3 extends over 15 amino acids. The ends lost 4 bases at V and 5 bases at J; junction bases unmatched: 5. CDR3 protein: CASSSGLAGADEQYF. DNA for the CDR3: TGTGCCAGCAGCTCTGGACTAGCGGGAGCGGACGAGCAGTACTTC.

V is TRBV7-2 and J is TRBJ2-1, with D possibly being TRBD1 (8 bases). CDR3 size: 13 residues. With 5 bases removed from V and 8 bases from J, the gap between germline ends came to 13 bases. The germline gives CDR1 SGHTA, CDR2 FQGNSA. The CDR3 nucleotides read TGTGCCAGCAGCACTACAGGGGGGGATGAGCAGTTCTTC. Its protein product is CASSTTGGDEQFF.

Ten or more counts support this clonotype. The chain is built from TRBV7-2 and TRBJ1-2, with 7 bases aligning to TRBD1. V lost 4 bases, J lost 6 bases, and 5 bases stayed unmatched. Germline CDR1 is SGHTA and CDR2 is FQGNSA. The CDR3 is 13 residues long. For the CDR3, the DNA is TGTGCCAGCAGCTACCTCCAGGGGGATGGCTACACCTTC. The encoded protein is CASSYLQGDGYTF. The entire variable domain, with the rest obtained from reference TRBV7-2 and TRBJ1-2, is as follows: GAGVSQSPSNKVTEKGKDVELRCDPISGHTALYWYRQSLGQGLEFLIYFQGNSAPDKSGLPSDRFSAERTGGSVSTLTIQRTQQEDSAVYLCASSYLQGDGYTFGSGTRLTVV.